This paragraph covers one T cell receptor beta chain sequence. These data come from a study of control samples from healthy donors and cancer patients. The CDR3 totals 17 residues. Germline values: CDR1 KGHDR, CDR2 SFDVKD. V lost 5 bases and J 3 bases, leaving 18 bases between the germline ends. Sequencing used immunoSEQ multiplex PCR; TCRdb keeps in-frame clones, though not all of them. The sample lists tens of thousands of clones, approximately 78% occurring once. The clonotype was recovered from a woman aged 55-70 years in good health. This chain links TRBV24-1 with TRBJ2-2, with a tentative D call TRBD2 (7 bases). Specimen: blood. The CDR3 nucleotides are TGTGCCACCAGTGCACACGGGACTAACAGGGACACCGGGGAGCTGTTTTTT. This gives the protein CATSAHGTNRDTGELFF.